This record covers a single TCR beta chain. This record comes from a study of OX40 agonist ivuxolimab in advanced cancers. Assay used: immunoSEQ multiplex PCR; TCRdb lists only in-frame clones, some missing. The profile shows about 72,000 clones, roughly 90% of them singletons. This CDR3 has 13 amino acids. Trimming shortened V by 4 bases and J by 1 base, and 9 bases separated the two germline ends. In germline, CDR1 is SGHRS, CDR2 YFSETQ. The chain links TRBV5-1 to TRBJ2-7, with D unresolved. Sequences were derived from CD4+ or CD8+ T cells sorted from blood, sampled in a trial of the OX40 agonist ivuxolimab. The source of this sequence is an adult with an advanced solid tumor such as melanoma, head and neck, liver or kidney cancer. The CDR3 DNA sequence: TGCGCCAGCAGCCTGACCCGATCCTACGAGCAGTACTTC. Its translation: CASSLTRSYEQYF.